This is a list of T cell receptor beta chains from one sample in a study of cytomegalovirus exposure and HLA in healthy donors. Method: immunoSEQ multiplex PCR; TCRdb's copy keeps in-frame clones and lacks some. This sample yields about 130,000 clones, of which roughly 77% are seen a single time; 1.1% belongs to the top ten. The sequenced sample was PBMCs. The receptor source for this set is a woman aged 30 to 39 in good health and CMV-seronegative. Each CDR3 is given without its conserved first and last residue.

V gene: TRBV6-6; CDR3 protein: ASSSTTENTEAF
V gene: TRBV4-3; CDR3 protein: ASSQDRGGSKHEQY
V gene: TRBV5-5; CDR3 protein: ASSLNSAANSPLH
V gene: TRBV5-6; CDR3 protein: ASSFVGRGDTQY
V gene: TRBV4-3; CDR3 protein: ASSQVTGLYEQY
V gene: TRBV7-9; CDR3 protein: SSSPGEGLAVFEQF
V gene: TRBV6-5; CDR3 protein: ATKTGWDQPQH
V gene: TRBV6-5; CDR3 protein: ASRRTSGLQETQY
V gene: TRBV5-4; CDR3 protein: ASSSPGSGSPGELF
V gene: TRBV19; CDR3 protein: ASTGTAGVAAAQH
V gene: TRBV5-1; CDR3 protein: ASSARRTSGSNTGELF
V gene: TRBV15; CDR3 protein: ATEAGGFNEQF
V gene: TRBV29-1; CDR3 protein: SVGRQGLYEQY
V gene: TRBV7-3; CDR3 protein: ASSFAGTANTEAF
V gene: TRBV6-5; CDR3 protein: ASSYGLATDTQY
V gene: TRBV6-1; CDR3 protein: ASQLRRSYEQY
V gene: TRBV7-6; CDR3 protein: ASSLALGDYEQY
V gene: TRBV11-3; CDR3 protein: ASSLVTFGTGELF
V gene: TRBV9; CDR3 protein: ASSVAGQGTEAF
V gene: TRBV12-5; CDR3 protein: ASGASGSRSGELF
V gene: TRBV28; CDR3 protein: ASRGTGQETQY
V gene: TRBV21-1; CDR3 protein: ASTTTGTYGYT
V gene: TRBV25-1; CDR3 protein: ASSPGLPTQETQY
V gene: TRBV30; CDR3 protein: AWSRQLLNYGYT
V gene: TRBV5-6; CDR3 protein: ASSYFGLAVYEQY
V gene: TRBV6-6; CDR3 protein: ASIPDRRINYGYT
V gene: TRBV19; CDR3 protein: ASNLVGTGFDRELF
V gene: TRBV10-2; CDR3 protein: ASSGSQGEHGYT
V gene: TRBV6-5; CDR3 protein: ASRGAINEKLF
V gene: TRBV5-8; CDR3 protein: ASSLAGVRSGELF
V gene: TRBV27; CDR3 protein: ASSPGTGRKSNQPQH
V gene: TRBV6-6; CDR3 protein: ASSFLRTEQF
V gene: TRBV27; CDR3 protein: AGSSPGQGSEKLF
V gene: TRBV9; CDR3 protein: ASSVAVRAAGQETQY
V gene: TRBV29-1; CDR3 protein: ALRRGWSNEQF
V gene: TRBV27; CDR3 protein: ASSPVGGVVTDTQY
V gene: TRBV7-9; CDR3 protein: ASDLGQGSYEQY
V gene: TRBV18; CDR3 protein: ASSPGQAQNEKLF
V gene: TRBV10-3; CDR3 protein: AIRGGTGDSPLH
V gene: TRBV4-3; CDR3 protein: ASSQAATTFSNYGYT
V gene: TRBV11-3; CDR3 protein: ASSLGVAGAYEQY
V gene: TRBV19; CDR3 protein: ASSLTGAYEQY
V gene: TRBV30; CDR3 protein: AWSLPWTTGANVLT
V gene: TRBV27; CDR3 protein: ASSSPGQEYNSPLH
V gene: TRBV15; CDR3 protein: ATSREPRETQY
V gene: TRBV7-7; CDR3 protein: ASSSEGSSYNEQF
V gene: TRBV11-2; CDR3 protein: ASSPVRGTNIQY
V gene: TRBV6-1; CDR3 protein: ASKRTGTNTEAF
V gene: TRBV16; CDR3 protein: ASSQSTANYGYT
V gene: TRBV5-6; CDR3 protein: ASSSKLAYGTDTQY
V gene: TRBV30; CDR3 protein: AWSRGYNEQF
V gene: TRBV30; CDR3 protein: AWSGGSNQPQH
V gene: TRBV7-2; CDR3 protein: ASSSRHSPLH
V gene: TRBV5-1; CDR3 protein: ASSARQGYSGNTIY
V gene: TRBV18; CDR3 protein: ASSPDVQGNYGYT
V gene: TRBV7-9; CDR3 protein: ASSPGQGATGELF
V gene: TRBV7-6; CDR3 protein: ASSPTGVGTEAF
V gene: TRBV7-9; CDR3 protein: ASSYRQGSGEQF